One and the same sample provided the 9 T cell receptor beta chains below, sequenced in a study of chemoradiotherapy in HPV16-positive cancers. TCRdb keeps only in-frame clones here, not all; method: immunoSEQ multiplex PCR. The sample yields thousands of clones, more than 60% seen once. The input for sequencing was tumor tissue, taken from a patient who underwent chemoradiotherapy. The receptors derive from a human donor with HPV-associated anogenital cancer.

The chain is built from TRBV7-2 and TRBJ1-2, with TRBD1 matching over 10 bases. V lost 3 bases, J lost 2 bases, and 3 bases stayed unmatched. Germline V lookup: CDR1 SGHTA, CDR2 FQGNSA. This CDR3 has 15 amino acids. The CDR3 region has the DNA TGTGCCAGCAGCTTGACAGGGGGCAAGAACTATGGCTACACCTTC. Amino acids: CASSLTGGKNYGYTF. Looking up the rest from reference TRBV7-2 and TRBJ1-2 gives the full variable domain: GAGVSQSPSNKVTEKGKDVELRCDPISGHTALYWYRQSLGQGLEFLIYFQGNSAPDKSGLPSDRFSAERTGGSVSTLTIQRTQQEDSAVYLCASSLTGGKNYGYTFGSGTRLTVV.

A remark on this clone: Germline is not matched at one junction end, which may reflect a read error. J is TRBJ1-1 and V is TRBV9, with 8 bases lining up with TRBD1. The length of the CDR3 is 12 residues. The germline V gene has CDR1 SGDLS and CDR2 YYNGEE. The CDR3, as DNA: TGTGCCAGCAGCGATCAGGGGGCTGAGGCTTTCTTT. Translating gives CASSDQGAEAFF.

This clone was observed once. The rearrangement joins TRBV9 to TRBJ1-1; TRBD1 matches at 7 bases. The CDR3 contains 14 residues. The germline CDR1 and CDR2 sequences are SGDLS and YYNGEE. V lost 4 bases to trimming and J lost 7 bases; unmatched junction nucleotides: 10. CDR3 nucleotide sequence: TGTGCCAGCAGCAGCGACAGGGTTAGAGTTGAAGCTTTCTTT. Amino acid sequence: CASSSDRVRVEAFF. The whole variable domain, remainder taken from reference TRBV9 and TRBJ1-1, is DSGVTQTPKHLITATGQRVTLRCSPRSGDLSVYWYQQSLDQGLQFLIQYYNGEERAKGNILERFSAQQFPDLHSELNLSSLELGDSALYFCASSSDRVRVEAFFGQGTRLTVV.

The V and J genes are TRBV7-9 and TRBJ2-3, with 7 bases fitting TRBD1. The junction had 5 bases not matched to a gene; V was cut back by 5 bases and J by 3 bases. CDR1 is SEHNR and CDR2 is FQNEAQ in the germline V gene (reference sequence). The CDR3 spans 14 residues. For the CDR3, the DNA is TGTGCCAGCAGCAAAGAGACAGGGACAGATACGCAGTATTTT. Translation gives CASSKETGTDTQYF.

V usage is TRBV5-8 and J usage is TRBJ1-2; 8 nucleotides agree with TRBD1. J gave up 6 bases and V 4 bases, and 8 bases lay outside the gene matches. This CDR3 has 14 amino acids. CDR1 is SGHTS, CDR2 YDEGEE, per germline. This CDR3 is CASSLPGQEDGYTF. Written as DNA, the CDR3 is TGTGCCAGCAGCCTGCCGGGACAGGAGGATGGCTACACCTTC.

In DNA, the CDR3 is TGTGCCAGCAGTTACCAGGGAGGTAACACTGAAGCTTTCTTT. Its translation: CASSYQGGNTEAFF. The chain has TRBV6-5 and TRBJ1-1; D possibly corresponds to TRBD1 (5 bases). The CDR3 consists of 14 residues. CDR1 and CDR2 (germline): MNHEY, SVGAGI. The V end lost 2 bases, the J end lost 2 bases, and 9 bases lay between the germline ends.

This chain joins TRBV27 and TRBJ2-5; D is possibly TRBD2 (5 bases). Between the trimmed V and J ends, which lost 2 bases and 5 bases, there was a span of 15 bases. The CDR3 is 15 amino acids. Germline lookup yields CDR1 MNHEY and CDR2 SMNVEV (reference sequence). The CDR3 reads CASSLVGGGLETQYF. CDR3 DNA sequence: TGTGCCAGCAGTTTAGTCGGCGGCGGGCTCGAGACCCAGTACTTC.

The genes are TRBV10-2 and TRBJ2-1; D not certain. Germline lookup yields CDR1 WSHSY and CDR2 SAAADI. Trimming removed 7 bases from V and 6 bases from J, with 19 bases in between. This CDR3 has 15 residues. The CDR3 here is CASTPWSPPPNEQFF. The CDR3 region has the DNA TGCGCCAGCACCCCGTGGAGTCCGCCCCCCAATGAGCAGTTCTTC.

This rearrangement joins TRBV18 to TRBJ2-2; the D gene is possibly TRBD2 (5 bases). The CDR3 spans 17 residues. Trimming stripped 0 bases from V and 0 bases from J, with 11 bases between. CDR1 and CDR2 from the germline V gene are KGHSH and LQKENI. CDR3 DNA: TGTGCCAGCTCACCACCTCCGGGAAAATCGAACACCGGGGAGCTGTTTTTT. This translates into CASSPPPGKSNTGELFF.